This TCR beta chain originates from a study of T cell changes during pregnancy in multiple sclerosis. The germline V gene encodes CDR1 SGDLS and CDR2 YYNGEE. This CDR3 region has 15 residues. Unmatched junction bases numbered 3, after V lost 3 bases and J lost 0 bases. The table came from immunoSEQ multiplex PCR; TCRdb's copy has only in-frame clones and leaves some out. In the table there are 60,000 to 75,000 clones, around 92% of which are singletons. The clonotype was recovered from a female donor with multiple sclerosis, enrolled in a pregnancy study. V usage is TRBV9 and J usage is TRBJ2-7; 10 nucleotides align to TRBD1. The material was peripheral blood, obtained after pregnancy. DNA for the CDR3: TGTGCCAGCAGCGCCGGGACAGGGGTCTCCTACGAGCAGTACTTC. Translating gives CASSAGTGVSYEQYF.